The 21 T cell receptor beta chains below were found in one sample sequenced in a study of blood T cell repertoires in COVID-19. Repertoires were generated with immunoSEQ multiplex PCR, while TCRdb's copy carries only in-frame clones and drops some. In the table there are 470,000 or so clones, approximately 90% of which are singletons. The sequencing sample was made of PBMCs or T cells enriched from blood (not recorded which). Receptors originate from a woman between 18 and 30 years old with acute COVID-19.

This sequence joins TRBV5-3 and TRBJ2-7, with D unclear. TRBV5-3 qualifies as an ORF whose function is uncertain. This CDR3 comprises 14 residues. Trimming took off 0 bases at V and 2 bases at J, with 9 bases between the two ends. CDR3 nucleotide sequence: TGTGCCAGAAGCTTGGTTACAGCTCCCTACGAGCAGTACTTC. It encodes CARSLVTAPYEQYF.

The chain links TRBV27 to TRBJ1-3, with 8 bases identical to TRBD1. Germline trimming cut 5 bases from V and 0 bases from J; bases unmatched to any gene: 9. Germline CDR1 reads MNHEY; CDR2 reads SMNVEV (reference sequence). The CDR3 length is 17 residues. CDR3 region: CASSPGTGPVSGNTIYF. CDR3 nucleotide sequence: TGTGCCAGCAGTCCCGGGACAGGCCCCGTCTCTGGAAACACCATATATTTT.

In this sample, this clone turned up many times. The J gene is TRBJ2-7, the V gene TRBV19; tentatively, D is TRBD1 (5 bases). The CDR3 has 13 residues. The germline CDR1 and CDR2 sequences are LNHDA and SQIVND (reference sequence). V lost 5 bases, J lost 4 bases, and 12 bases lay in between. The CDR3 sequence: CASSDSGAYEQYF. CDR3 in DNA: TGTGCCAGTAGTGACAGTGGGGCATACGAGCAGTACTTC.

The chain links TRBV5-8 to TRBJ1-2; D unclear. The CDR3 has 15 amino acids. CDR1 SGHTS and CDR2 YDEGEE come from the germline V gene. V was clipped by 3 bases and J by 7 bases, with 19 bases between them. The CDR3 reads CASSWVAGGMGGYTF. The DNA for the CDR3 is TGTGCCAGCAGCTGGGTGGCTGGAGGGATGGGTGGCTACACCTTC. The entire variable domain, with the rest obtained from reference TRBV5-8 and TRBJ1-2, is as follows: EAGVTQSPTHLIKTRGQQATLRCSPISGHTSVYWYQQALGLGLQFLLWYDEGEERNRGNFPPRFSGRQFPNYSSELNVNALELEDSALYLCASSWVAGGMGGYTFGSGTRLTVV.

The rearrangement joins TRBV6-5 to TRBJ1-3; D gene uncertain. Trimming took off 7 bases at V and 0 bases at J, with 13 bases between the two ends. Germline V gives CDR1 MNHEY, CDR2 SVGAGI. The CDR3 totals 15 residues. CDR3 region: CASKLDMSSGNTIYF. The CDR3 nucleotides are TGTGCCAGCAAATTAGACATGTCCTCTGGAAACACCATATATTTT.

A single count supports this clone. V usage is TRBV27 and J usage is TRBJ2-7, with unresolved D. CDR3 length: 13 residues. The V end was cut by 5 bases, the J end by 5 bases, with 13 bases between. Germline V gives CDR1 MNHEY, CDR2 SMNVEV (reference sequence). The CDR3 sequence: CASSPLSKNEQYF. The CDR3 DNA follows: TGTGCCAGCAGTCCCCTATCGAAGAACGAGCAGTACTTC.

This chain connects TRBV10-2 to TRBJ2-7; the match to TRBD2 covers 10 bases. From germline, CDR1 is WSHSY and CDR2 SAAADI. V gave up 8 bases and J gave up 7 bases; unmatched junction bases: 8. The CDR3 sequence is 13 residues long. The CDR3: CASFASGGTEQYF. In DNA form, the CDR3 reads TGCGCCAGCTTTGCTAGCGGGGGTACGGAGCAGTACTTC.

The chain carries TRBV6-5 and TRBJ2-1, with TRBD2 matching 7 bases. V was clipped by 6 bases and J by 7 bases; unmatched bases: 9. Germline CDR1 reads MNHEY; CDR2 reads SVGAGI. This CDR3 is built from 14 residues. Here the CDR3 reads CASSLSGLGNEQFF. The CDR3 DNA follows: TGTGCCAGCAGCCTTAGCGGGTTAGGGAATGAGCAGTTCTTC.

The chain has TRBV27 and TRBJ2-7; D gene unclear. V lost 3 bases to trimming and J lost 7 bases, with 13 bases between them. CDR3 length: 13 residues. CDR1 is MNHEY and CDR2 is SMNVEV in the germline V gene (reference sequence). CDR3 nucleotide sequence: TGTGCCAGCAGTTTTTCCCCCCTAAATGAGCAGTACTTC. As protein: CASSFSPLNEQYF.

The chain uses TRBV7-9 and TRBJ2-7; 7 bases fit TRBD2. V was clipped by 3 bases and J by 0 bases; unmatched bases: 5. The CDR3 runs 15 residues. From germline, CDR1 is SEHNR and CDR2 FQNEAQ (reference sequence). The CDR3 nucleotides are TGTGCCAGCAGCTTGGGGGAGGGGAGCTCCTACGAGCAGTACTTC. This translates into CASSLGEGSSYEQYF.

The rearrangement links TRBV5-8 to TRBJ1-4; 7 bases map to TRBD1. CDR1 and CDR2 from the germline V gene are SGHTS and YDEGEE. CDR3 length: 14 residues. The ends lost 0 bases at V and 5 bases at J; junction bases unmatched: 1. The CDR3 DNA follows: TGTGCCAGCAGCTTGGACAGGGGCAATGAAAAACTGTTTTTT. Residues: CASSLDRGNEKLFF.

The genes are TRBV5-1 and TRBJ1-2; 7 bases fit TRBD1. With 0 bases clipped from V and 8 bases from J, the junction kept 10 bases outside the gene matches. Germline values: CDR1 SGHRS, CDR2 YFSETQ. The CDR3 runs to 15 residues. The CDR3 DNA follows: TGCGCCAGCAGCTTGGACCCAACAGGGGCGGGGGGCTACACCTTC. It codes for CASSLDPTGAGGYTF.

The V gene is TRBV10-3, the J gene TRBJ2-3, with D hard to call. V shed 3 bases and J shed 2 bases, with 9 bases lying between them. The CDR3 has 14 amino acids. The V gene's germline CDR1 is ENHRY and CDR2 SYGVKD. The CDR3 region is CAISDQDFTDTQYF. CDR3 sequence (DNA): TGTGCCATCAGTGACCAGGATTTCACAGATACGCAGTATTTT.

The chain has TRBV10-3 and TRBJ1-3; tentative D call: TRBD1 (5 bases). The CDR3 is 15 residues long. Trimming left V 8 bases short and J 0 bases short, with 14 bases between. Looked up from germline, CDR1 is ENHRY and CDR2 is SYGVKD. CDR3 DNA: TGTGCCATCTCACGGGGGACCAGCTCTGGAAACACCATATATTTT. The encoded protein is CAISRGTSSGNTIYF.

This chain joins TRBV28 and TRBJ1-6, with 8 positions matching TRBD1. The germline V gene has CDR1 MDHEN and CDR2 SYDVKM. CDR3 length: 15 residues. Unmatched junction bases numbered 6, after V lost 2 bases and J lost 9 bases. CDR3 sequence (DNA): TGTGCCAGCAGTTTACCAACAGGGGGTTCTTCACCCCTCCACTTT. It encodes CASSLPTGGSSPLHF.

CDR3 DNA sequence: TGTGCCAGCAGCCCAGGGCCAGGGGGAAATCAGCCCCAGCATTTT. It is translated as CASSPGPGGNQPQHF. This chain uses TRBV21-1 with TRBJ1-5; no DNA check was done on the table's D call, TRBD1. TRBV21-1 corresponds to a pseudogene. The CDR3 contains 15 residues.

V gene TRBV2 combines with J gene TRBJ2-1, with 8 bases matching TRBD2. This CDR3 has 14 amino acids. The germline gives CDR1 SNHLY, CDR2 FYNNEI. V shed 6 bases and J 7 bases; nucleotides not matched to a gene: 8. The CDR3, as DNA: TGTGCCAGCAGGGAGGGACTAGATGGGAATGAGCAGTTCTTC. Amino acid sequence: CASREGLDGNEQFF.

This clone was seen only a few times. J is TRBJ1-1 and V is TRBV10-1, with a possible D match to TRBD1 (6 bases). Looked up from germline, CDR1 is WNHNN and CDR2 is SYGVQD (reference sequence). Trimming left V 5 bases short and J 3 bases short, with 22 bases between. The CDR3 totals 17 residues. CDR3 sequence: CASSLIRGIRVYTEAFF. Here the CDR3 DNA reads TGCGCCAGCAGTCTGATAAGGGGGATTCGTGTTTACACTGAAGCTTTCTTT.

The rearrangement uses TRBV7-9 and TRBJ2-7; possible D gene TRBD2, 6 bases. CDR3 length equals 16 residues. Germline V CDR1 and CDR2: SEHNR, FQNEAQ (reference sequence). The germline V and J ends were trimmed by 1 base and 4 bases, with 17 bases remaining between them. CDR3 region: CASSLGGVTGTYEQYF. The CDR3 DNA reads TGTGCCAGCAGCTTAGGGGGGGTTACGGGTACATACGAGCAGTACTTC.

J is TRBJ2-2 and V is TRBV2; tentatively, D is TRBD1 (7 bases). This CDR3 contains 15 residues. V shed 7 bases and J shed 5 bases, with 17 bases lying between them. The V gene's germline CDR1 is SNHLY and CDR2 FYNNEI. The CDR3 coding sequence is TGTGCCAGCAAAGGAGGGGGCGCTAGGACCGGGGAGCTGTTTTTT. Translation: CASKGGGARTGELFF.

The chain joins TRBV7-3 to TRBJ2-3, with D possibly being TRBD1 (5 bases). CDR3 length: 14 amino acids. Germline loops: CDR1 SGHTA, CDR2 FQGTGA. V was shortened by 3 bases and J by 2 bases, with 9 bases between the two germline ends. CDR3 loop: CASSLATATDTQYF. CDR3 nucleotide sequence: TGTGCCAGCAGCTTGGCGACAGCCACAGATACGCAGTATTTT. Full variable domain (remainder filled in from reference TRBV7-3 and TRBJ2-3): GAGVSQTPSNKVTEKGKYVELRCDPISGHTALYWYRQSLGQGPEFLIYFQGTGAADDSGLPNDRFFAVRPEGSVSTLKIQRTERGDSAVYLCASSLATATDTQYFGPGTRLTVL.